This T cell receptor (beta chain) was recovered during a study of blood T cell repertoires in COVID-19. The wider study: Whether acute or convalescent, the COVID-19 samples came from the United States, Italy and Spain. T cells, B-cell-depleted T cells, or PBMCs supplied cDNA or gDNA.

A Seattle source enrolled patients during active infection and followed them longitudinally. J lost 5 bases, V lost 3 bases, and 8 bases had no gene match. Germline V CDR1 and CDR2: KGHSH, LQKENI. The length of the CDR3 is 15 residues. In the original analysis: Scientists estimated how many nucleated cells there were by amplifying reference gene primers. Profiled with immunoSEQ multiplex PCR; TCRdb holds only in-frame clones, not every one. That table is the source of V, J and clone size, and D and trimming were worked out from the DNA. This sample has about 180,000 clones, with roughly three quarters found just once.

The chain carries TRBV18 and TRBJ2-7, with 9 bases matching TRBD1. This TCR was sampled from an elderly woman with COVID-19, enrolled during active disease. The sequencing sample was made of peripheral blood. The CDR3 here is CASSPNKDRGHEQYF. CDR3 sequence (DNA): TGTGCCAGCTCACCGAATAAGGACAGGGGACACGAGCAGTACTTC.